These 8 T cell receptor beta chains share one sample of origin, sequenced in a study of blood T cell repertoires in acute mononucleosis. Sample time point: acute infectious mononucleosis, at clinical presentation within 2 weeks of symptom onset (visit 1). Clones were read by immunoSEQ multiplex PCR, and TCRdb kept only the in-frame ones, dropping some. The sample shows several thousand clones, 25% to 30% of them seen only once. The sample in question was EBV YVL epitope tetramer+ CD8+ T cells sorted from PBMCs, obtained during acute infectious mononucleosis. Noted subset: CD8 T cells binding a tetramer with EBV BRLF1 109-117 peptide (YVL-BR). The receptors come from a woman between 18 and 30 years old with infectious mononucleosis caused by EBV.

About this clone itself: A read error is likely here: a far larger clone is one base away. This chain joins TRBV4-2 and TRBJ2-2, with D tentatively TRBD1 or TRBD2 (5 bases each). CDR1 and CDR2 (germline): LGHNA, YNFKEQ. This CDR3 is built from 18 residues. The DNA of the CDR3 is TGTGCCCGCAGCCCCCTTGTTGGTACGGGACCAACGAGTGGGGAGCTGTTTTTT. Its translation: CARSPLVGTGPTSGELFF.

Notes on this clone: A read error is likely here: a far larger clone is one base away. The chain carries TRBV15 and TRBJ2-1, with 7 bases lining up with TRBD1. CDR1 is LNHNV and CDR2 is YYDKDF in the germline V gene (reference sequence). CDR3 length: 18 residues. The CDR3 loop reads CATCRDPKQGSPYNEQFF. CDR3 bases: TGTGCCACCTGCAGAGATCCCAAACAGGGGAGCCCCTACAATGAGCAGTTCTTC.

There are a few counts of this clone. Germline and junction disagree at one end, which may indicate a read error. CDR3 residues: CASSDSPLAGQETQYF. The CDR3 DNA reads as TGTGCCAGCAGTGACTCACCACTAGCGGGGCAAGAGACCCAGTACTTC. This chain joins TRBV6-7 and TRBJ2-5; TRBD2 matches 10 bases. TRBV6-7 falls under the ORF class, with uncertain function. The CDR3 totals 16 residues.

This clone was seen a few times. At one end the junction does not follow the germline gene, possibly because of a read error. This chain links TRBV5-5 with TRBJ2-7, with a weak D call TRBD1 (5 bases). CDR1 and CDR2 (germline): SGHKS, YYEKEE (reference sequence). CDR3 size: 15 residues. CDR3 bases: TGCGCCAGCAGCCAAGTGCGAGACAGCCCCTACGAGCAGTACTTC. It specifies CASSQVRDSPYEQYF.

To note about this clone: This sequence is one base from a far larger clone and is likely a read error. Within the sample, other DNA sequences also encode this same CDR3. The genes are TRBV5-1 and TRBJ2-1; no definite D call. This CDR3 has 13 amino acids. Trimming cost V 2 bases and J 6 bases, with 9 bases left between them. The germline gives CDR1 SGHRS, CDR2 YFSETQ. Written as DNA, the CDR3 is TGCGCCAGCAGCTTAGCCGGCCCCAATGAGCAGTTCTTC. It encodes CASSLAGPNEQFF.

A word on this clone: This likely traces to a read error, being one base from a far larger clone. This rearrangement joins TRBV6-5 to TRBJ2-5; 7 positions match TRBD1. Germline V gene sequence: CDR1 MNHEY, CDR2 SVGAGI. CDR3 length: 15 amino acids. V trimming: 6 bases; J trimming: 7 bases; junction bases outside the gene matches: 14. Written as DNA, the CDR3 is TGTGCCAGCAGGCAGTTGACAGGGAGTGGAGGGACCCAGTACTTC. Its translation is CASRQLTGSGGTQYF.

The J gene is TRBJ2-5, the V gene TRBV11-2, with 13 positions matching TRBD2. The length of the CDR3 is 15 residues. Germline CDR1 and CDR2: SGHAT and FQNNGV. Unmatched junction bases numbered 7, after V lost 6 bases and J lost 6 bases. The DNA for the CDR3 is TGTGCCAGCAGTCAACTAGCGGGAGGGTTGAAGACCCAGTACTTC. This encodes CASSQLAGGLKTQYF.

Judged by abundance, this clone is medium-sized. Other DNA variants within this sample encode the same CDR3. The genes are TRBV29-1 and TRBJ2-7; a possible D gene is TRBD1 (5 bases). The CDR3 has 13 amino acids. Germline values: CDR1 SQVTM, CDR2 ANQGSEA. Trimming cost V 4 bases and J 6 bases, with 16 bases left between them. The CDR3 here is CSVGVDTGSEQYF. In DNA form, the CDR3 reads TGCAGCGTTGGAGTGGACACCGGCAGCGAGCAGTACTTC.